Presented here are 11 T cell receptor beta chains from one specimen sequenced in a study of CD8 T cells in ankylosing spondylitis. These TCRs are of unknown antigen specificity. Each CDR3 protein is one row after TCRdb ran MiXCR on the 5' RACE reads. In the table there are around 140,000 distinct CDR3 sequences, roughly 18% of which are singletons. The study's findings and limits: Ankylosing spondylitis blood appeared to be characterized by a TCR beta motif of several highly homologous variants.

The sequenced material came from blood, either unsorted or a sorted T cell fraction (not recorded which). The receptor set was obtained from a male donor with ankylosing spondylitis.

This clonotype came up a few times. The CDR3 sequence: CASSQDLASGYTDTQYF. In DNA, the CDR3 is TGCGCCAGCAGCCAAGATCTTGCTAGCGGGTACACAGATACGCAGTATTTT. The rearrangement uses TRBV4-1 and TRBJ2-3, with 8 bases fitting TRBD2. Trimming cost V 0 bases and J 2 bases; bases outside gene matches: 7. Germline V gene lookup returns CDR1 MGHRA and CDR2 YSYEKL. The CDR3 length is 17 residues.

In its sample, this clonotype was seen a few times. V and J are TRBV20-1 and TRBJ2-1; 8 bases are a match to TRBD2. Germline V gene lookup returns CDR1 DFQATT and CDR2 SNEGSKA (reference sequence). The CDR3 is 14 amino acids. V was pared by 6 bases and J by 7 bases, with 11 bases of the junction left unmatched. CDR3 loop: CSASPSGGGNEQFF. The CDR3 DNA reads TGCAGTGCCTCCCCATCGGGAGGGGGAAATGAGCAGTTCTTC.

This chain links TRBV15 with TRBJ1-1, with a possible D match to TRBD1 (5 bases). This CDR3 contains 12 residues. Per germline, CDR1 LNHNV and CDR2 YYDKDF (reference sequence). Trimming left V 9 bases short and J 5 bases short, with 13 bases between. The CDR3 region has the DNA TGTGCCACGCAGGGCGGTGGGACTGAAGCTTTCTTT. Translated: CATQGGGTEAFF.

The genes are TRBV27 and TRBJ2-7; D is possibly TRBD2 (5 bases). Germline V gene data show CDR1 as MNHEY and CDR2 as SMNVEV (reference sequence). This CDR3 comprises 12 residues. V was trimmed by 5 bases and J by 3 bases, leaving 8 bases between them. CDR3 in amino acids: CASSSRDYEQYF. In DNA, the CDR3 is TGTGCCAGCAGTAGCCGGGACTACGAGCAGTACTTC.

The chain links TRBV27 to TRBJ2-2; D may be TRBD1 (5 bases). The germline V gene encodes CDR1 MNHEY and CDR2 SMNVEV (reference sequence). The CDR3 length is 16 residues. The germline V and J ends were trimmed by 0 bases and 4 bases, with 12 bases remaining between them. DNA of the CDR3: TGTGCCAGCAGTTTATCAGGGGCCCTAGGCACCGGGGAGCTGTTTTTT. Protein: CASSLSGALGTGELFF.

The rearrangement joins TRBV5-6 to TRBJ2-1; D is possibly TRBD1 (6 bases). Trimming pared 4 bases from V and 5 bases from J, leaving 7 bases between. Germline lookup yields CDR1 SGHDT and CDR2 YYEEEE. CDR3 length: 12 residues. The CDR3 region has the DNA TGTGCCAGCAGCACAGGGCACAATGAGCAGTTCTTC. Encoded protein: CASSTGHNEQFF.

The chain carries TRBV28 and TRBJ2-6; the D is unclear. Germline CDR1 reads MDHEN; CDR2 reads SYDVKM. V shed 4 bases and J shed 2 bases, with 6 bases lying between them. This CDR3 region has 14 residues. The CDR3 sequence is CASSSIAGANVLTF. The CDR3 nucleotides read TGTGCCAGCAGTTCCATAGCTGGGGCCAACGTCCTGACTTTC.

The CDR3 sequence: CASSKESRNSYNEQFF. The CDR3 DNA sequence: TGTGCCAGCAGCAAAGAATCGAGAAACTCCTACAATGAGCAGTTCTTC. The rearrangement joins TRBV21-1 to TRBJ2-1. TRBV21-1 counts as a pseudogene. CDR3 size: 16 residues.

This clonotype was counted a few times. The chain joins TRBV6-5 to TRBJ2-1; TRBD2 agrees at 10 bases. After removal of 0 bases from V and 4 bases from J, the junction contained 12 bases not matched to a gene. CDR3 size: 19 residues. CDR1 MNHEY and CDR2 SVGAGI come from the germline V gene. CDR3 residues: CASSYSGLAGVEKYNEQFF. CDR3 bases: TGTGCCAGCAGTTACTCGGGTCTAGCGGGAGTGGAAAAATACAATGAGCAGTTCTTC.

This clonotype has more than one count but fewer than ten. The chain uses TRBV4-1 and TRBJ2-1; 13 bases line up with TRBD2. The CDR3 has 16 residues. V shed 0 bases, J shed 9 bases, and the junction held 5 bases outside the gene matches. Germline V gene data show CDR1 as MGHRA and CDR2 as YSYEKL. DNA of the CDR3: TGCGCCAGCAGCCAAGAAGGACTAGCGGGAGACCCTGAGCAGTTCTTC. Translating it yields CASSQEGLAGDPEQFF.

The sample holds a few counts of this clonotype. The CDR3 reads CASGTGGGERTSTDTQYF. The CDR3 DNA reads TGTGCCAGCGGGACAGGGGGCGGTGAGCGCACTAGCACAGATACGCAGTATTTT. This chain links TRBV2 with TRBJ2-3, with TRBD1 matching over 12 bases. The V segment lost 8 bases and the J segment 0 bases; nucleotides outside the gene matches: 12. Per germline, CDR1 SNHLY and CDR2 FYNNEI. CDR3 length equals 18 residues. The entire variable domain, with the rest obtained from reference TRBV2 and TRBJ2-3, is as follows: EPEVTQTPSHQVTQMGQEVILRCVPISNHLYFYWYRQILGQKVEFLVSFYNNEISEKSEIFDDQFSVERPDGSNFTLKIRSTKLEDSAMYFCASGTGGGERTSTDTQYFGPGTRLTVL.